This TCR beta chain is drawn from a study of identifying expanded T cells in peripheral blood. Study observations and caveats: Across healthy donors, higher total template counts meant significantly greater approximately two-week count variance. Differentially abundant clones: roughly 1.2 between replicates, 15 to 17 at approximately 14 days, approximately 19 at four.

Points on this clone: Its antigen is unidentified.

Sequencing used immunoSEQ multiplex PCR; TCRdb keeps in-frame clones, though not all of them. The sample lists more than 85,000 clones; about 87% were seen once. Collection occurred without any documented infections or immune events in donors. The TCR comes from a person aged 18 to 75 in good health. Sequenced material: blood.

The CDR3 protein is CASSIEGAASYGYTF. The CDR3 DNA reads as TGTGCCAGTAGTATTGAGGGGGCTGCCAGCTATGGCTACACCTTC. The rearrangement joins TRBV19 to TRBJ1-2; TRBD1 matches 7 bases. The CDR3 runs to 15 residues. The germline V gene encodes CDR1 LNHDA and CDR2 SQIVND (reference sequence). After removal of 3 bases from V and 4 bases from J, the junction contained 8 bases not matched to a gene.